This T cell receptor beta chain was identified in a study of blood T cell repertoires in COVID-19. About the study: Sources were T cells, B-cell-depleted T cells, or PBMCs; the material itself was cDNA or gDNA.

This clone was counted only a few times. Categorization into cohorts depended on clinical history that participants reported. The method was immunoSEQ multiplex PCR; TCRdb's version includes in-frame clones alone and lacks a portion of them. Of around 360,000 clones listed, around 87% were seen once; the top ten hold 1.5% to 2%. The clonotype comes from a middle-aged man in a cohort exposed to, infected with or recovered from COVID-19 (not recorded which). The specimen sequenced was PBMCs or T cells enriched from blood (not recorded which).

The CDR3 loop reads CASSGTGLTEAFF. The CDR3 DNA reads as TGTGCCAGCAGTGGGACAGGGTTGACTGAAGCTTTCTTT. This rearrangement joins TRBV27 to TRBJ1-1; 9 bases agree with TRBD1. V lost 5 bases, J lost 5 bases, and 3 bases stayed unmatched. From germline, CDR1 is MNHEY and CDR2 SMNVEV (reference sequence). This CDR3 is 13 amino acids long.